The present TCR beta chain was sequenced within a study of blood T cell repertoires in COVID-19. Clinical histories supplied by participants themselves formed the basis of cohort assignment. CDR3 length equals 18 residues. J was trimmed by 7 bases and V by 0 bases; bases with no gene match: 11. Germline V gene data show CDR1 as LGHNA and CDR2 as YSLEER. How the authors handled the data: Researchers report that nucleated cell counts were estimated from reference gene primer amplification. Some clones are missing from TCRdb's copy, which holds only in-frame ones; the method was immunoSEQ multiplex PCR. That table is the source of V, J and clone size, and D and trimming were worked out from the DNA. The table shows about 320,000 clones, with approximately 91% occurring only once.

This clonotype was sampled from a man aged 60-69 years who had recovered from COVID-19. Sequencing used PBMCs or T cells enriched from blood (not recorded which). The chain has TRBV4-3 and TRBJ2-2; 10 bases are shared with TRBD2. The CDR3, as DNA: TGCGCCAGCAGCCAAGATAGGCTAGCGGGAGTGGGAATCGGGGAGCTGTTTTTT. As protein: CASSQDRLAGVGIGELFF.